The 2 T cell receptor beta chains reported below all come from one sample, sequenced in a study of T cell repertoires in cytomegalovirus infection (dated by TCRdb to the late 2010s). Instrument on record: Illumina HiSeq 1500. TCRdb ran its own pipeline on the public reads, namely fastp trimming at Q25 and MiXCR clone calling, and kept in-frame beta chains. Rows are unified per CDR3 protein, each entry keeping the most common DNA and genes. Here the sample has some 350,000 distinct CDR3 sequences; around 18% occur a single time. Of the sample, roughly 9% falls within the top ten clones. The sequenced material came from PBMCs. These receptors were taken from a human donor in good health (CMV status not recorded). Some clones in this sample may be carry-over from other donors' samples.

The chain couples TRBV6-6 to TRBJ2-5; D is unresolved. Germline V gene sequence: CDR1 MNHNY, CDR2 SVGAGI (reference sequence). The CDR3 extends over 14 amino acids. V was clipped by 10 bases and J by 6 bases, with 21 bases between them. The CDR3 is CATHFPGGEKTQYF. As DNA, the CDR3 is TGTGCCACCCATTTTCCGGGCGGTGAGAAGACCCAGTACTTC.

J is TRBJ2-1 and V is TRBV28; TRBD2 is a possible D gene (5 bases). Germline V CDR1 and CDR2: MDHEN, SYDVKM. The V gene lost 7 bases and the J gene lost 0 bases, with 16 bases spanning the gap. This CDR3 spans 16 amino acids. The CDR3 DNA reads TGTGCCAGCATATCGAAGGACTGGGCCTCCTACAATGAGCAGTTCTTC. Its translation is CASISKDWASYNEQFF.